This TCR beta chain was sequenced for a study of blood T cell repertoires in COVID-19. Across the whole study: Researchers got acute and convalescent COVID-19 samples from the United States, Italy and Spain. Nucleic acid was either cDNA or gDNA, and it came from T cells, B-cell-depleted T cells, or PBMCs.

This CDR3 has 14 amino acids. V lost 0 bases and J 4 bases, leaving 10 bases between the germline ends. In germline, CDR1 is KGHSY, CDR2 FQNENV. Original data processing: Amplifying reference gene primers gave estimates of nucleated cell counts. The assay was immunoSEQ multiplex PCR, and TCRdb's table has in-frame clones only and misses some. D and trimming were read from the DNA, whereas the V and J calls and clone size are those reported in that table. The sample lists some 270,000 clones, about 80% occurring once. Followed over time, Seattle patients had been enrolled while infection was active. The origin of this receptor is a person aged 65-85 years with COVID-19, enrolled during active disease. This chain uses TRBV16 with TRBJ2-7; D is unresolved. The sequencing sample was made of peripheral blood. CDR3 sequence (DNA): TGTGCCAGCAGCCAATCTTACTTCGGGTACGAGCAGTACTTC. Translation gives CASSQSYFGYEQYF.